There are many counts of the clone carrying this TCR beta chain. Its target is unknown. The sample comes from a study of neurological immune-mediated disorders. Findings of the study overall: Multiple sclerosis patients had less TCR clonal expansion than even healthy controls, unlike HTLV-1-associated myelopathy.

The sorted libraries were made from approximately 960,000 CD4+ or CD8+ T cells. The V end lost 3 bases, the J end lost 4 bases, and 13 bases lay between the germline ends. The CDR3 is made up of 15 amino acids. CDR1 is SGHTA and CDR2 is FQGNSA in the germline V gene. The authors made cDNA by 5'RACE with 10-nucleotide random UMIs. Each CDR3 protein gets one entry after TCRdb re-called the 5' RACE reads with MiXCR. Here the sample spans 13,000 to 15,000 distinct CDR3 sequences, about 12% being singletons. The chain combines TRBV7-2 with TRBJ1-3; tentative D call: TRBD1 (5 bases). The clonotype comes from a female donor with HTLV-1-associated myelopathy (HAM/TSP). Input material: CD8+ T cells from blood. In nucleotides, the CDR3 is TGTGCCAGCAGCTTCTCCACAGGCCTCGGAAACACCATATATTTT. Protein: CASSFSTGLGNTIYF.